These 6 T cell receptor beta chains share one sample of origin, sequenced in a study of T-cell reconstitution after alpha-beta-depleted transplantation in children. Unique molecular identifiers were incorporated into the prepared TCRbeta library. Each CDR3 protein is one row after TCRdb ran MiXCR on the PCR reads. The sample consists of 780,000 or so distinct CDR3 sequences, less than 20% of them appearing once. Here the sequenced sample was PBMCs, mostly from graft donor cells, taken 360 days after TCRalphabeta/CD19-depleted stem cell transplant. Receptors were obtained from a male patient younger than 18 who had a stem cell transplant for acute lymphoblastic leukemia, so the T cells may come from the graft donor.

The sample holds a few counts of this clonotype. This chain links TRBV3-1 with TRBJ2-3; perhaps TRBD2 as D (6 bases). V lost 1 base to trimming and J lost 0 bases, with 8 bases between them. This CDR3 contains 15 residues. Looked up from germline, CDR1 is LGHDT and CDR2 is YNNKEL (reference sequence). CDR3 sequence: CASSQGGASTDTQYF. The CDR3 bases are TGTGCCAGCAGCCAAGGCGGGGCTAGCACAGATACGCAGTATTTT.

This clonotype was picked up a small number of times. This chain links TRBV5-1 with TRBJ1-6, with TRBD1 identical over 10 bases. This CDR3 is built from 15 residues. Trimming at V came to 4 bases and at J to 8 bases, leaving 6 bases not matched to a gene. Looked up from germline, CDR1 is SGHRS and CDR2 is YFSETQ. CDR3 DNA sequence: TGCGCCAGCAGCCTGGGCGGGACAGGGGATTCACCCCTCCACTTT. Translation gives CASSLGGTGDSPLHF. Full variable domain (missing parts from reference TRBV5-1 and TRBJ1-6): KAGVTQTPRYLIKTRGQQVTLSCSPISGHRSVSWYQQTPGQGLQFLFEYFSETQRNKGNFPGRFSGRQFSNSRSEMNVSTLELGDSALYLCASSLGGTGDSPLHFGNGTRLTVT.

At least ten counts were recorded for this clonotype. The CDR3 DNA follows: TGCAGCGTTGAAGGCATTACGACTTACAATGAGCAGTTCTTC. Residues: CSVEGITTYNEQFF. The chain carries TRBV29-1 and TRBJ2-1; D is uncertain. The CDR3 totals 14 residues. Per the germline V gene, CDR1 is SQVTM and CDR2 is ANQGSEA. V was pared by 1 base and J by 4 bases, with 11 bases between.

This clonotype has only a few counts. V usage is TRBV29-1 and J usage is TRBJ2-1; tentative D call: TRBD2 (6 bases). There are 13 residues in the CDR3. Germline CDR1 reads SQVTM; CDR2 reads ANQGSEA. V shed 6 bases and J shed 0 bases, with 9 bases lying between them. The CDR3 DNA reads TGCAGCGTCGGGACTGGCTCCTACAATGAGCAGTTCTTC. This gives the protein CSVGTGSYNEQFF.

This clonotype was detected only a few times. This rearrangement joins TRBV5-1 to TRBJ2-1; D is possibly TRBD2 (6 bases). The ends were cut back, 4 bases at V and 6 bases at J, with 17 bases in the middle. Germline-derived CDR1 and CDR2 are SGHRS and YFSETQ. CDR3 length: 15 amino acids. The CDR3 region is CASSPLTGAINEQFF. The CDR3 DNA is TGCGCCAGCAGCCCCCTGACGGGAGCGATCAATGAGCAGTTCTTC.

The V call is TRBV5-1, the J call TRBJ2-3; tentative D call: TRBD1 (5 bases). Per the germline V gene, CDR1 is SGHRS and CDR2 is YFSETQ. V was cut by 0 bases and J by 1 base, with 12 bases left in between. The CDR3 has 16 amino acids. In DNA, the CDR3 is TGCGCCAGCAGCTTGGATAGGGGTTCGGGCACAGATACGCAGTATTTT. It is translated as CASSLDRGSGTDTQYF. Complete variable domain (other parts from reference TRBV5-1 and TRBJ2-3): KAGVTQTPRYLIKTRGQQVTLSCSPISGHRSVSWYQQTPGQGLQFLFEYFSETQRNKGNFPGRFSGRQFSNSRSEMNVSTLELGDSALYLCASSLDRGSGTDTQYFGPGTRLTVL.